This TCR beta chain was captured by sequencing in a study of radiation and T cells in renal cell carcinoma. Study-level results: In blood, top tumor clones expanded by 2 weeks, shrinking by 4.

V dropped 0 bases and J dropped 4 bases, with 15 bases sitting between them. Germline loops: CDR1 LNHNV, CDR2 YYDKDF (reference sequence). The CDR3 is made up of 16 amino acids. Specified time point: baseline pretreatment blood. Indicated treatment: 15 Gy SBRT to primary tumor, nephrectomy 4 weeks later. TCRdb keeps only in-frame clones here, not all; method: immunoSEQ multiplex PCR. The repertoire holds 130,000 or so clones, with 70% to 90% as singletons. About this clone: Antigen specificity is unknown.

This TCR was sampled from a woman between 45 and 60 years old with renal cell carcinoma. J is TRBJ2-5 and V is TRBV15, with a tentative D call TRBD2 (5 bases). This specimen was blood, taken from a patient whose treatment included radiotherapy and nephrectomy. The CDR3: CATSRDRRGYRETQYF. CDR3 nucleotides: TGTGCCACCAGCAGAGATAGGAGAGGGTATCGAGAGACCCAGTACTTC.